A single sample gave rise to the 10 T cell receptor beta chains below, sequenced in a study of T cell changes during pregnancy in multiple sclerosis. TCRdb keeps only in-frame clones here, not all; method: immunoSEQ multiplex PCR. The table shows roughly 38,000 clones, with about 88% occurring only once. The source material was CD8+ T cells from peripheral blood mononuclear cells, sampled in the third trimester of pregnancy. The receptors originated from a female donor with multiple sclerosis, enrolled in a pregnancy study.

V is TRBV2 and J is TRBJ2-2, with 7 bases matching TRBD1. Germline V gene sequence: CDR1 SNHLY, CDR2 FYNNEI. The V segment lost 6 bases and the J segment 5 bases; nucleotides outside the gene matches: 6. CDR3 size: 14 residues. The CDR3 protein is CASRTGTDTGELFF. CDR3 in DNA: TGTGCCAGCAGAACCGGGACAGATACCGGGGAGCTGTTTTTT.

The J gene is TRBJ2-7, the V gene TRBV28; perhaps TRBD2 as D (5 bases). The V gene lost 5 bases and the J gene lost 2 bases, with 13 bases spanning the gap. Germline CDR1 reads MDHEN; CDR2 reads SYDVKM. The CDR3 consists of 14 residues. DNA of the CDR3: TGTGCCAGCAGTCCCATCGGGGTTCCCTACGAGCAGTACTTC. It is translated as CASSPIGVPYEQYF.

The genes are TRBV7-9 and TRBJ2-5; TRBD2 matches at 10 bases. Germline lookup yields CDR1 SEHNR and CDR2 FQNEAQ (reference sequence). CDR3 length: 15 residues. Trimming at V came to 5 bases and at J to 5 bases, leaving 8 bases not matched to a gene. DNA of the CDR3: TGTGCCAGCAGCCCCAAGCGGGGGGGCCTTGAGACCCAGTACTTC. Translated, it gives CASSPKRGGLETQYF.

The chain recombines TRBV19 with TRBJ1-1; no definite D call. V gave up 3 bases and J gave up 0 bases, with 11 bases separating them. CDR1 is LNHDA and CDR2 is SQIVND in the germline V gene (reference sequence). There are 15 residues in the CDR3. CDR3 loop: CASSIEGNLNTEAFF. For the CDR3, the DNA is TGTGCCAGTAGTATTGAGGGCAACCTGAACACTGAAGCTTTCTTT. Full variable domain (remainder filled in from reference TRBV19 and TRBJ1-1): DGGITQSPKYLFRKEGQNVTLSCEQNLNHDAMYWYRQDPGQGLRLIYYSQIVNDFQKGDIAEGYSVSREKKESFPLTVTSAQKNPTAFYLCASSIEGNLNTEAFFGQGTRLTVV.

This clone was recorded many times. The CDR3 bases are TGTGCCAGCTCACCAGGGCTCGGGGGTGGCACTGAAGCTTTCTTT. This gives the protein CASSPGLGGGTEAFF. This rearrangement joins TRBV18 to TRBJ1-1; perhaps TRBD1 as D (5 bases). The length of the CDR3 is 15 residues. Trimming took 2 bases from V and 4 from J, leaving 14 bases between them. Germline V gene data show CDR1 as KGHSH and CDR2 as LQKENI.

Comments on this clone: One end of the junction varies from germline; a read error may be responsible. The chain links TRBV28 to TRBJ2-7; perhaps TRBD2 as D (5 bases). Germline V lookup: CDR1 MDHEN, CDR2 SYDVKM. This CDR3 region has 11 residues. The CDR3 spells CATSGGYEQYF. In DNA form, the CDR3 reads TGTGCCACCAGTGGAGGCTACGAGCAGTACTTC.

V gene TRBV6-5 combines with J gene TRBJ2-3; 10 nucleotides line up with TRBD2. CDR1 is MNHEY, CDR2 SVGAGI, per germline. Trimming cost V 6 bases and J 2 bases; bases outside gene matches: 5. This CDR3 has 15 amino acids. CDR3 sequence (DNA): TGTGCCAGCAGGGAAACTAGCGGGGACACAGATACGCAGTATTTT. It codes for CASRETSGDTDTQYF.

This chain links TRBV13 with TRBJ2-3; no firm D call. CDR1 is PRHDT, CDR2 FYEKMQ, per germline (reference sequence). The germline V and J ends were trimmed by 5 bases and 5 bases, with 8 bases remaining between them. This CDR3 has 12 amino acids. CDR3 DNA sequence: TGTGCCAGCAGCATAAACAGAGATACGCAGTATTTT. Encoded protein: CASSINRDTQYF.

The chain carries TRBV7-6 and TRBJ2-1; 8 nucleotides line up with TRBD1. Trimming cost V 1 base and J 3 bases; bases outside gene matches: 5. CDR1 and CDR2 from the germline V gene are SGHVS and FNYEAQ. CDR3 length: 16 amino acids. CDR3 DNA: TGTGCCAGCAGCTTAGGGTCAGGGGGCCTCTACAATGAGCAGTTCTTC. It encodes CASSLGSGGLYNEQFF.

This chain connects TRBV15 to TRBJ2-3; TRBD2 aligns across 7 bases. In germline, CDR1 is LNHNV, CDR2 YYDKDF (reference sequence). The V segment lost 0 bases and the J segment 6 bases; nucleotides outside the gene matches: 6. This CDR3 is 15 amino acids long. This CDR3 is CATSREGEGWDTQYF. As DNA, the CDR3 is TGTGCCACCAGCAGAGAGGGGGAGGGATGGGATACGCAGTATTTT.